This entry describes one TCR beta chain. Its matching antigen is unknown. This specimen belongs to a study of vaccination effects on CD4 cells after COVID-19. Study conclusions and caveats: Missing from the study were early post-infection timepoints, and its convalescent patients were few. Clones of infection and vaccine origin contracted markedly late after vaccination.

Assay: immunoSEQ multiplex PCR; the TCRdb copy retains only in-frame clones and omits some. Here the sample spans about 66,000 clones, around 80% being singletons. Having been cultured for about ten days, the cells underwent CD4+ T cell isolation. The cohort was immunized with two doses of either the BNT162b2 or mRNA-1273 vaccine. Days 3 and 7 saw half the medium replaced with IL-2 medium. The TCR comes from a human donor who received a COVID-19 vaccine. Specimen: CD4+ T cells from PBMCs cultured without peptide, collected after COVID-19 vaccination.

The chain's CDR3 is CAWSEGQPSYNEQFF. CDR3 sequence (DNA): TGTGCCTGGAGTGAGGGACAGCCGTCCTACAATGAGCAGTTCTTC. V and J are TRBV30 and TRBJ2-1; 7 bases align to TRBD1. J lost 1 base, V lost 1 base, and 4 bases had no gene match. Germline loops: CDR1 GTSNPN, CDR2 SVGIG (reference sequence). CDR3 length: 15 residues.